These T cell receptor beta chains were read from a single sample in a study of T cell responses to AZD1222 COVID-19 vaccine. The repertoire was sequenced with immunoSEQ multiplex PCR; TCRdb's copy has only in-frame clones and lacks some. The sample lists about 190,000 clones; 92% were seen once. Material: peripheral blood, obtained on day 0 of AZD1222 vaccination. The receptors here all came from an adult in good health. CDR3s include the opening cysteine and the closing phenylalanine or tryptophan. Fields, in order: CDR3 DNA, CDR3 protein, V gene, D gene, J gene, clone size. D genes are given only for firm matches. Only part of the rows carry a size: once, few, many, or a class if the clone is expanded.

TGTGCCAGCAGCCCCGACCCCCACCGGGGAGAGTATGGCTACACCTTC | CASSPDPHRGEYGYTF | TRBV3-1/TRBV3-2 | - | TRBJ1-2 | -
TGCGCCAGCAGCTTGGAAACCGGGTCGGGCAATCAGCCCCAGCATTTT | CASSLETGSGNQPQHF | TRBV5-1 | - | TRBJ1-5 | -
TGCGCCAGCAGCTCGCCGGGACAGACAGATACGCAGTATTTT | CASSSPGQTDTQYF | TRBV5-1 | TRBD1 | TRBJ2-3 | -
TGCGCCAGCTCCTCCGGAGCGGGGGTGAACAATGAGCAGTTCTTC | CASSSGAGVNNEQFF | TRBV5-1 | TRBD2 | TRBJ2-1 | -
TGTGCCAGCAGCCCCCTAGACCTCGGGAGAAAAGAATATGGCTACACCTTC | CASSPLDLGRKEYGYTF | TRBV6-2/TRBV6-3 | - | TRBJ1-2 | -
TGTGCCAGTAGTATAGGTGAGGGCTGGATTCAGCCCCAGCATTTT | CASSIGEGWIQPQHF | TRBV19 | - | TRBJ1-5 | -
TGTGCCACCAGTGACCGGACTAGCGGGGCCACAGATACGCAGTATTTT | CATSDRTSGATDTQYF | TRBV24-1 | TRBD2 | TRBJ2-3 | -
TGTGCCAGCAGCTCTGGGACAGGGGGCAATCAGCCCCAGCATTTT | CASSSGTGGNQPQHF | TRBV7-9 | TRBD1 | TRBJ1-5 | few
TGTGCCAGCAGCTGGCGGGGGGGCGGCACAGATACGCAGTATTTT | CASSWRGGGTDTQYF | TRBV5-6 | TRBD2 | TRBJ2-3 | -
TGTGCCAGCCCCAGGCGTGGGACGGGCACCGGGGAGCTGTTTTTT | CASPRRGTGTGELFF | TRBV6-5 | - | TRBJ2-2 | -
TGTGCCACCAGTGACCTGGGACACACAGATACGCAGTATTTT | CATSDLGHTDTQYF | TRBV24-1 | - | TRBJ2-3 | -
TGTGCCAGCAGCAGGCAAGGTGATTCACCCCTCCACTTT | CASSRQGDSPLHF | TRBV2 | - | TRBJ1-6 | once
TGCGCCAGCAGCGCCCAACAGGGGGCCGTCGGGGAGCTGTTTTTT | CASSAQQGAVGELFF | TRBV5-1 | TRBD1 | TRBJ2-2 | -
TGTGCCAGCAGTATCGATGAAAAACTGTTTTTT | CASSIDEKLFF | TRBV12-3/TRBV12-4 | - | TRBJ1-4 | -
TGTGCCTCTTTATGGGGGGCTTGGACTGAAGCTTTCTTT | CASLWGAWTEAFF | TRBV30 | - | TRBJ1-1 | -
TGTGCCAGCAGCTTTCGACAGGGACGGTCACCCCTCCACTTT | CASSFRQGRSPLHF | TRBV11-2 | TRBD1 | TRBJ1-6 | -
TGTGCCAGCAGCTACCGAGCGGGGGGTTTCCAAGAGACCCAGTACTTC | CASSYRAGGFQETQYF | TRBV5-6 | TRBD2 | TRBJ2-5 | -
TGTGCCAGCAGCTCCGGGAGGGGACAGGGGGCGAACGGGGAGCTGTTTTTT | CASSSGRGQGANGELFF | TRBV7-9 | TRBD1 | TRBJ2-2 | -
TGTGCCAGCAGCTTAATGCTGGCGGCCCAAGGTGGCTACACCTTC | CASSLMLAAQGGYTF | TRBV7-9 | - | TRBJ1-2 | -
TGCGCCAGCAGCGCGGGTATGAACACTGAAGCTTTCTTT | CASSAGMNTEAFF | TRBV5-1 | - | TRBJ1-1 | -
TGTGCCAGCTCATCGGGACAGGGGTACGACAATGAGCAGTTCTTC | CASSSGQGYDNEQFF | TRBV18 | TRBD1 | TRBJ2-1 | -
TGCGCCAGCAGCCATATAGTGGGAGAGACCCAGTACTTC | CASSHIVGETQYF | TRBV4-3 | - | TRBJ2-5 | -
TGCGCCAGCAGCTTGAGACCGGGACAGGGGATCCATGGCTACACCTTC | CASSLRPGQGIHGYTF | TRBV5-1 | TRBD1 | TRBJ1-2 | once
TGTGCCAGCAGCCCCTCGTTTGCAACTAATGAAAAACTGTTTTTT | CASSPSFATNEKLFF | TRBV14 | - | TRBJ1-4 | -
TGTGCCAGCAGCTCGGCCGGGACAACCCCAAGGAGCGACACCATATATTTT | CASSSAGTTPRSDTIYF | TRBV5-4 | - | TRBJ1-3 | -
TGTGCCAGCAGTCAAATGAACACTGAAGCTTTCTTT | CASSQMNTEAFF | TRBV28 | - | TRBJ1-1 | -
TGTGCCAGCACCCTAGAAGGAGGAAATTCACCCCTCCACTTT | CASTLEGGNSPLHF | TRBV6-5 | - | TRBJ1-6 | -
TGCGCCAGCAGACCTAGCGGGGGAAGCTCCTACAATGAGCAGTTCTTC | CASRPSGGSSYNEQFF | TRBV5-1 | TRBD2 | TRBJ2-1 | -
TGTGCCAGCTTCCGGGGGGCGGAGAATACGCAGTATTTT | CASFRGAENTQYF | TRBV28 | - | TRBJ2-3 | -
TGTGCCAGCAGACCTGGGACAAGGGGTAATTCACCCCTCCACTTT | CASRPGTRGNSPLHF | TRBV7-2 | - | TRBJ1-6 | -
TGCGCCAGCAGTGAGTCGGAGGGGGGAAAAGAGACCCAGTACTTC | CASSESEGGKETQYF | TRBV10-1 | - | TRBJ2-5 | -
TGTGCCAGCAGACCCCCCCGGACAGGGGTCCTCACCGGGGAGCTGTTTTTT | CASRPPRTGVLTGELFF | TRBV28 | TRBD1 | TRBJ2-2 | -
TGTGCCAACCACCGGACTGTTAGCAATCAGCCCCAGCATTTT | CANHRTVSNQPQHF | TRBV6-5 | - | TRBJ1-5 | -
TGTGCCAGCTCACCACCGTCGGACGACTATGGCTACACCTTC | CASSPPSDDYGYTF | TRBV18 | - | TRBJ1-2 | -
TGTGCCAGCAGCTTGGGAACGGGGCCGGAGAATGAGCAGTTCTTC | CASSLGTGPENEQFF | TRBV5-6 | - | TRBJ2-1 | -
TGTGCCAGCACCCTTAGCGGGGAGAGCTCCTACGAGCAGTACTTC | CASTLSGESSYEQYF | TRBV27 | TRBD2 | TRBJ2-7 | -
TGTGCCAGCAGCTTAGTGGGCCGAGGGGTCCTCCCGGTCGAGCAGTACTTC | CASSLVGRGVLPVEQYF | TRBV7-6 | - | TRBJ2-7 | -
TGTGCCAGCAGCTTACTCGGCGGGGGGGCGGGAGATACGCAGTATTTT | CASSLLGGGAGDTQYF | TRBV7-7 | TRBD2 | TRBJ2-3 | -
TGTGCCAGCAGTTTAGATCCTACCGTAATCACCTTC | CASSLDPTVITF | TRBV12-3/TRBV12-4 | - | TRBJ1-2 | -
TGTGCCAGCATCCATAGGATGAACACTGAAGCTTTCTTT | CASIHRMNTEAFF | TRBV6-5 | - | TRBJ1-1 | -
TGTGCCACCAGCAGGTTGCCTATTCCCTTTTCTGGAAACACCATATATTTT | CATSRLPIPFSGNTIYF | TRBV15 | - | TRBJ1-3 | -
TGTGCCAGCAGCTTGGCCGTATTAGGGGGCTTTGGCTACACCTTC | CASSLAVLGGFGYTF | TRBV5-4 | TRBD1 | TRBJ1-2 | -
TGTGCCAGCAGTTTATTAGCGGGGGGGGCCAGCACAGATACGCAGTATTTT | CASSLLAGGASTDTQYF | TRBV28 | TRBD2 | TRBJ2-3 | -
TGTGCCAGCAGCCCAGGGGGGGGTAACACCGGGGAGCTGTTTTTT | CASSPGGGNTGELFF | TRBV11-3 | - | TRBJ2-2 | -
TGCGCCAGCATGGTCAGGGTGGACACTGAAGCTTTCTTT | CASMVRVDTEAFF | TRBV5-1 | - | TRBJ1-1 | -
TGTGCCAGCAGTTACTCCCGGGACAGTCATCAAGAGACCCAGTACTTC | CASSYSRDSHQETQYF | TRBV6-2/TRBV6-3 | TRBD1 | TRBJ2-5 | -
TGTGCCAGCAGCTTAAGACTAACGGAGATCAATGAGCAGTTCTTC | CASSLRLTEINEQFF | TRBV7-9 | - | TRBJ2-1 | -
TGTGCCAGCCGGAGGGGGTTAGAACCTGAAGCTTTCTTT | CASRRGLEPEAFF | TRBV2 | - | TRBJ1-1 | -
TGTGCCAGCAGCCTCAACCCGCGGGGGGCCGCAGAGCAGTTCTTC | CASSLNPRGAAEQFF | TRBV27 | TRBD2 | TRBJ2-1 | -
TGTGCCAGCAGCTTAGTCGGGGGGGCAAATGAGCAGTTCTTC | CASSLVGGANEQFF | TRBV7-3 | TRBD2 | TRBJ2-1 | -
TGCGCCAGCAGTCCGGGAACTGGCAATCAGCCCCAGCATTTT | CASSPGTGNQPQHF | TRBV5-1 | - | TRBJ1-5 | -
TGCGCCAGCAGCTACTCTAGCGCAAACAATGAGCAGTTCTTC | CASSYSSANNEQFF | TRBV5-1 | - | TRBJ2-1 | -